This entry is about one TCR beta chain. The antigen remains unidentified. The CDR3 runs 14 residues. Trimming cost V 5 bases and J 5 bases; bases outside gene matches: 8. Germline loops: CDR1 SGHNT, CDR2 YENEEA. This sample was taken from a study of cytomegalovirus exposure and HLA in healthy donors. Whole-study context: In a previous analysis, around 120 million unique TCR beta sequences were found from about 190 million T cells.

Primers for the PCR totalled 60 Vbeta and 13 Jbeta. The table came from immunoSEQ multiplex PCR; TCRdb's copy has only in-frame clones and leaves some out. The sample includes around 71,000 clones, approximately 57% of them seen just once. Findings of the study overall: When analyzed later, a missense DCLRE1C variant was found to be linked to TCR beta V- and J-gene trimming. Later examination showed HLA-associated TCR beta chains had greater clonal expansion than equally common others. No immune exposure information besides CMV serostatus was available.

This receptor was taken from a man aged 30-40 years in good health and CMV-seropositive. The V gene is TRBV11-3, the J gene TRBJ2-5, with 7 bases matching TRBD1. Source material: PBMCs. The CDR3 region is CASSEGAVVETQYF. DNA of the CDR3: TGTGCCAGCAGCGAGGGGGCAGTGGTGGAGACCCAGTACTTC. The variable domain in full, with the rest retrieved from reference TRBV11-3 and TRBJ2-5, is EAGVVQSPRYKIIEKKQPVAFWCNPISGHNTLYWYLQNLGQGPELLIRYENEEAVDDSQLPKDRFSAERLKGVDSTLKIQPAELGDSAVYLCASSEGAVVETQYFGPGTRLLVL.